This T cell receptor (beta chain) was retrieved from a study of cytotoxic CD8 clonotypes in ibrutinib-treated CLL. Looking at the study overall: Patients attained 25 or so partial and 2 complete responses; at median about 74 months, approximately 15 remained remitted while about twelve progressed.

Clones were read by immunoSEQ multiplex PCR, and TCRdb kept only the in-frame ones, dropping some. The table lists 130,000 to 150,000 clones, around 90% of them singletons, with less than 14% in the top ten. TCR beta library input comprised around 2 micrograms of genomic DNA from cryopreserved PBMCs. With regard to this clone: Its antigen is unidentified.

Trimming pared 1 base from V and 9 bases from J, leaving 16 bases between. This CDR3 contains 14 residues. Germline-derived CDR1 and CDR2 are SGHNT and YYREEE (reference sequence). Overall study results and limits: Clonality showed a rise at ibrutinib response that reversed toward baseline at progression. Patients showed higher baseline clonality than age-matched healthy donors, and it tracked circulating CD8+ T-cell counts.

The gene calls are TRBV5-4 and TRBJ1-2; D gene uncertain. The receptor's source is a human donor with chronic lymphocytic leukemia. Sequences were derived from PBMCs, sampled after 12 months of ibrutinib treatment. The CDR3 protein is CASSLPGTPGSYTF. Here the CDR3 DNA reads TGTGCCAGCAGCTTGCCGGGAACGCCGGGGAGCTACACCTTC.